Below are 5 T cell receptor beta chains sequenced from a single sample in a study of cytomegalovirus exposure and HLA in healthy donors. Both 60 Vbeta primers and 13 Jbeta primers went into the PCR. Profiled with immunoSEQ multiplex PCR; TCRdb holds only in-frame clones, not every one. This sample carries about 77,000 clones, approximately 80% of them seen once, and the ten largest clones take roughly 3.5%. Sequences were obtained from PBMCs. The receptors stem from a man in his forties in good health and CMV-seronegative.

A single count supports this clone. CDR3 sequence (DNA): TGTGCCAGCAGCTTACTAGGAGGGAACACCGGGGAGCTGTTTTTT. This translates into CASSLLGGNTGELFF. The chain couples TRBV7-2 to TRBJ2-2, with D possibly TRBD2 on 5 matching bases. V shed 2 bases and J shed 1 base, with 8 bases lying between them. The CDR3 contains 15 residues. CDR1 is SGHTA, CDR2 FQGNSA, per germline.

The sample holds one count of this clone. The V and J genes are TRBV10-3 and TRBJ2-7; D may be TRBD2 (6 bases). V dropped 1 base and J dropped 0 bases, with 10 bases sitting between them. The CDR3 loop spans 15 amino acids. Germline assignment: CDR1 ENHRY and CDR2 SYGVKD. The CDR3 bases are TGTGCCATCAGTGAGTATGCGGGAAGCTCCTACGAGCAGTACTTC. Its translation: CAISEYAGSSYEQYF.

The CDR3 sequence is CASSRGQQAYGYTF. In DNA form, the CDR3 reads TGTGCCAGCAGTAGGGGGCAGCAAGCCTATGGCTACACCTTC. The rearrangement links TRBV6-1 to TRBJ1-2; 7 nucleotides agree with TRBD1. The germline CDR1 and CDR2 sequences are MNHNS and SASEGT. Losses at the gene ends were 5 bases for V and 4 bases for J; bases not matched to a gene: 7. The CDR3 extends over 14 amino acids.

The J gene is TRBJ1-6, the V gene TRBV6-5, with 8 bases aligning to TRBD1. Trimming at V came to 5 bases and at J to 4 bases, leaving 4 bases not matched to a gene. The CDR3 loop spans 15 amino acids. Per germline, CDR1 MNHEY and CDR2 SVGAGI. This CDR3 reads CASSVRTGYNSPLHF. Written as DNA, the CDR3 is TGTGCCAGCAGTGTCCGGACAGGGTATAATTCACCCCTCCACTTT.

The CDR3 nucleotides are TGTGCCAGCTCACCCGGACAGGGAGGCGGTAGCTCCTACAATGAGCAGTTCTTC. This codes for CASSPGQGGGSSYNEQFF. V is TRBV18 and J is TRBJ2-1, with 8 bases fitting TRBD1. The CDR3 runs to 18 residues. Germline V gene lookup returns CDR1 KGHSH and CDR2 LQKENI. After removal of 3 bases from V and 0 bases from J, the junction contained 10 bases not matched to a gene. The complete variable domain, with remaining parts taken from reference TRBV18 and TRBJ2-1, reads NAGVMQNPRHLVRRRGQEARLRCSPMKGHSHVYWYRQLPEEGLKFMVYLQKENIIDESGMPKERFSAEFPKEGPSILRIQQVVRGDSAAYFCASSPGQGGGSSYNEQFFGPGTRLTVL.